This entry features one TCR beta chain sequence. This clonotype was recorded many times. This clone's antigen is unknown. Base qualities are not recorded, but no much larger clone differs from it by a single base. Counted from cysteine to phenylalanine, this CDR3 has 13 amino acids. The DNA shown is the 39-base CDR3, in frame from base 1. The CDR1 and CDR2 encoded by the germline V gene (reference sequence) are DFQATT and SNEGSKA. After removal of 5 bases from V and 6 bases from J, the junction retains 5 bases not matched to a gene. The library was produced with PCR. Sequencing instrument: Illumina HiSeq 2500. TCR library preparation used molecular barcoding, with unique molecular identifiers applied to normalize quantification of the TCRbeta repertoire. TCRdb reran the public reads through fastp at Q25 and MiXCR, keeping productive beta chains. Every entry covers one CDR3 protein and lists the most common genes and DNA from its rows. The sample has 150,000 to 250,000 distinct CDR3 sequences on record, more than 12% of them singletons. The ten most abundant clones make up roughly an eighth of the sample.

These data come from a study of T-cell reconstitution after alpha-beta-depleted transplantation in children (dated by TCRdb to the mid-2010s). Regarding the study in general: Using TCR repertoire profiling, the study quantitatively followed how T-cell immune reconstitution unfolded in children after TCRalphabeta/CD19-depleted allogeneic hematopoietic cell transplantation.

The sequencing used PBMCs from the stem cell graft donor, collected from the stem cell graft. This TCR was sampled from a human donor who donated a stem cell graft to a child with acute lymphoblastic leukemia. The rearranged chain carries TRBV20-1 and TRBJ2-5; the central 11 bases match TRBD1. The DNA is TGCAGTGCTCGGGACAGGGGGAGACAGACCCAGTACTTC. It translates as CSARDRGRQTQYF.